This T cell receptor (beta chain) was sequenced in a study of identical twins. V was pared by 6 bases and J by 4 bases, with 6 bases of the junction left unmatched. This CDR3 contains 16 residues. This clonotype was recorded a few times. TCRdb recomputed calls from the 5' RACE reads with MiXCR, one row per CDR3 protein. The top ten clones hold around 0.48% of a sample with about 530,000 distinct CDR3 sequences, roughly 15% of them seen once. These data were likewise used in another study, on yellow fever vaccine responses in identical twins.

The sequencing sample was made of CD4+ T cells sorted from blood. This chain links TRBV12-3 or TRBV12-4 with TRBJ2-5; 15 bases match TRBD2. The receptor comes from a woman between 18 and 29 years old in good health. CDR3 loop: CASSRTSGRAGETQYF. DNA for the CDR3: TGTGCCAGCAGCAGGACTAGCGGGAGGGCTGGAGAGACCCAGTACTTC.